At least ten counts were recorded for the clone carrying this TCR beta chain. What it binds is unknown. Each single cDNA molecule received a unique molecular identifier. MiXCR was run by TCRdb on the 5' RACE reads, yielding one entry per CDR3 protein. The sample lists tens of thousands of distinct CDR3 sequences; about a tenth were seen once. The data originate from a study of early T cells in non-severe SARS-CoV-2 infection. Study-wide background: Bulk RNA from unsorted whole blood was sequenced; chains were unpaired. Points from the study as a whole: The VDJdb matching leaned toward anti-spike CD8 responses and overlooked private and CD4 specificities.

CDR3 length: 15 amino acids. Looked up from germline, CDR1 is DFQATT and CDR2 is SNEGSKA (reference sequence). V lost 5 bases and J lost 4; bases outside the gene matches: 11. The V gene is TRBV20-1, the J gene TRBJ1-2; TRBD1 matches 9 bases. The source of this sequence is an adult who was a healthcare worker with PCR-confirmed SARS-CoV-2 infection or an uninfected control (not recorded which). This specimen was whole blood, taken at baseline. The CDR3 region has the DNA TGCAGTGCTGTTTCCACGGACAGGGGAGGCTATGGCTACACCTTC. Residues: CSAVSTDRGGYGYTF.